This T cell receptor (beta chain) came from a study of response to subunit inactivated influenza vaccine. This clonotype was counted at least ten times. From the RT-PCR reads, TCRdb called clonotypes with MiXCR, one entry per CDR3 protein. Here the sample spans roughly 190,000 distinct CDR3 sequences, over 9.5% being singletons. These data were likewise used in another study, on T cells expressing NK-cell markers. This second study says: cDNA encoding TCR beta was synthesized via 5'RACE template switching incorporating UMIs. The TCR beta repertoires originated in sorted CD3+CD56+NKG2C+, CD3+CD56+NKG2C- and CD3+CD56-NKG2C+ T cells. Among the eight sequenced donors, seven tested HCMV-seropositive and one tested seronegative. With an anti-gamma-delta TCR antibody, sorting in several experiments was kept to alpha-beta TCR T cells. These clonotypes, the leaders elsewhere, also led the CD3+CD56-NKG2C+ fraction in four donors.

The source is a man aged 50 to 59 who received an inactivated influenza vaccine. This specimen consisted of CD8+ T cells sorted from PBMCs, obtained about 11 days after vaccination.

The CDR3 nucleotides are TGTGCCAGCAGCTCAAAGGGGACAGGGGGTTCGGAGACCCAGTACTTC. Translation gives CASSSKGTGGSETQYF. The V and J genes are TRBV7-3 and TRBJ2-5, with 11 bases identical to TRBD1. Losses at the gene ends were 4 bases for V and 5 bases for J; bases not matched to a gene: 9. CDR1 is SGHTA and CDR2 is FQGTGA in the germline V gene. There are 16 residues in the CDR3.